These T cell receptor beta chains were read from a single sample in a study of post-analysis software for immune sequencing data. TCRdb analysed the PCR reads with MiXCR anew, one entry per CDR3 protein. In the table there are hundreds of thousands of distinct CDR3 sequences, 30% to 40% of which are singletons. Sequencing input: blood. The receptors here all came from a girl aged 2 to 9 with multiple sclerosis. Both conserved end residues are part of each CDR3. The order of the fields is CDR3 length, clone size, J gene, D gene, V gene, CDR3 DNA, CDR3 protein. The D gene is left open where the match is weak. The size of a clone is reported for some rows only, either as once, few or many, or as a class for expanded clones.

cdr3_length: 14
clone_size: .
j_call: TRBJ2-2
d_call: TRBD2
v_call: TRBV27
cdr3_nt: TGTGCCAGCAGGGGACTAGGGGGAACCGGGGAGCTGTTTTTT
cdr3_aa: CASRGLGGTGELFF

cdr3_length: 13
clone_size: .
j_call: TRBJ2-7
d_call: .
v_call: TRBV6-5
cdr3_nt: TGTGCCAGCACCACCGGGACACTTTACGAGCAGTACTTC
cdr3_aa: CASTTGTLYEQYF

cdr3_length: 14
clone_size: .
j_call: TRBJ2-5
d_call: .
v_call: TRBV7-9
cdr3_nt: TGTGCCAGCAGCTTAAGTTCAGAGCAAGAGACCCAGTACTTC
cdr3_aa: CASSLSSEQETQYF

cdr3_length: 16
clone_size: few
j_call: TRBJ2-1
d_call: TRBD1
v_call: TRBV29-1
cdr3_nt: TGCAGCGTTCTCCCATCAGAAACAGGGGAATACAATGAGCAGTTCTTC
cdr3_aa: CSVLPSETGEYNEQFF

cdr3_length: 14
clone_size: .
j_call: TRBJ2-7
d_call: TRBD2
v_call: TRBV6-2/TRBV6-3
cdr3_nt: TGTGCCAGCAGTCATCAGCGGGGTGCCTACGAGCAGTACTTC
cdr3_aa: CASSHQRGAYEQYF

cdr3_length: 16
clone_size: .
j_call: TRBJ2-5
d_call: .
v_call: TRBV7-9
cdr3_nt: TGTGCCAGCAGCTTAGCGGAGGGGGCTCGGAGGGAGACCCAGTACTTC
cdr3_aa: CASSLAEGARRETQYF

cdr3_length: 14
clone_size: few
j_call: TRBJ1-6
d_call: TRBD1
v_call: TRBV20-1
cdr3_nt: TGCAGTGCTATACAGGGGGCAGGGAATTCACCCCTCCACTTT
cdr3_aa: CSAIQGAGNSPLHF

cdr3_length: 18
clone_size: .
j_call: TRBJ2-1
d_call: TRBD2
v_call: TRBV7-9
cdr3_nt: TGTGCCAGCAGCTTACCCCTGGCCGGGACTAGGACCTACAATGAGCAGTTCTTC
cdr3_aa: CASSLPLAGTRTYNEQFF

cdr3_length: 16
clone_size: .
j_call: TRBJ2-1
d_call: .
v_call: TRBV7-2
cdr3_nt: TGTGCCAGCAGCCCCCAGGGGGGCGGGAGCCACAATGAGCAGTTCTTC
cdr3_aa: CASSPQGGGSHNEQFF

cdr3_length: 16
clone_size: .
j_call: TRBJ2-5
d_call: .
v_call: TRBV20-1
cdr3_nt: TGCAGTGCCCCAATGACGGGGACTGGAGCTATCGGGACCCAGTACTTC
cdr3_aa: CSAPMTGTGAIGTQYF

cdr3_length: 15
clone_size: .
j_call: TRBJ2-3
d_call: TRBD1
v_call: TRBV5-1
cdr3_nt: TGCGCCAGCAGCCCTTTCAGGGACAGGGGGCTTACGCAGTATTTT
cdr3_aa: CASSPFRDRGLTQYF

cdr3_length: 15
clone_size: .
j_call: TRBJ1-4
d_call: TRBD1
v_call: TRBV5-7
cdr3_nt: TGTGCCAGCAGCTCGGCTCGGGGACAGAATGAAAAACTGTTTTTT
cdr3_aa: CASSSARGQNEKLFF

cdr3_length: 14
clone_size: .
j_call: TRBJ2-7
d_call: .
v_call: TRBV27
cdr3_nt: TGTGCCAGCAGCCTCAGAGGGGGGTCCTACGAGCAGTACTTC
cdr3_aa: CASSLRGGSYEQYF

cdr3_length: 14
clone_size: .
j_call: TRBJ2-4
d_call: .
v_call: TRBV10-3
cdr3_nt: TGTGCCATCAGTGAACCGATAGCCAAAAACATTCAGTACTTC
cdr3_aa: CAISEPIAKNIQYF

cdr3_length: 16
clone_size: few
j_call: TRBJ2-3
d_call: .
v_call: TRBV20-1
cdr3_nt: TGCAGTGCTAGAGATCCCGGGCGGATTAGCACAGATACGCAGTATTTT
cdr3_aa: CSARDPGRISTDTQYF

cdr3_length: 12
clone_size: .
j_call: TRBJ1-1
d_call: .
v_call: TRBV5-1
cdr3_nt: TGCGCCAGCAGCTTGGGATGGACTGAAGCTTTCTTT
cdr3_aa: CASSLGWTEAFF

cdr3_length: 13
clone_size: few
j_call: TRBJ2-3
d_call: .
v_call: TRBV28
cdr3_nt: TGTGCCAGCAGTTATAGTAGGGCAGATACGCAGTATTTT
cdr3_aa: CASSYSRADTQYF

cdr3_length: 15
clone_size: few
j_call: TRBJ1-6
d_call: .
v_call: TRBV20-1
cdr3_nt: TGCAGTGGTGAGTTCCGGAGGGCAGAGGATTCACCCCTCCACTTT
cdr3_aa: CSGEFRRAEDSPLHF

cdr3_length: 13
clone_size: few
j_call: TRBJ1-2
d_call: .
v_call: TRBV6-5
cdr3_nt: TGTGCCAGCAGTTACGGTTCAGGGTATGGCTACACCTTC
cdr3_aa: CASSYGSGYGYTF

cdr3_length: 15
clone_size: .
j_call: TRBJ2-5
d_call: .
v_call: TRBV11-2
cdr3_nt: TGTGCCAGCAGCCCCAGCCCGGGACAACAAGAGACCCAGTACTTC
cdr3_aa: CASSPSPGQQETQYF

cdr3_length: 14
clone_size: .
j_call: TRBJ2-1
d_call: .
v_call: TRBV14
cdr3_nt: TGTGCCAGCAGCCAAGTTTATGGGACTCTCCTACAGTTCTTC
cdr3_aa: CASSQVYGTLLQFF

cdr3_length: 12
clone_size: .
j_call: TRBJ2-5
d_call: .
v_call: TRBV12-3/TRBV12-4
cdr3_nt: TGTGCCAGCAGCCCGACGATGGAGACCCAGTACTTC
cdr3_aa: CASSPTMETQYF

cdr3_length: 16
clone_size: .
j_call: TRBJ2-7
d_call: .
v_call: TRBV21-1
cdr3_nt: TGTGCCAGCAGCAAAGTTCAGAACAGGGGCTCCTACGAGCAGTACTTC
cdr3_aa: CASSKVQNRGSYEQYF

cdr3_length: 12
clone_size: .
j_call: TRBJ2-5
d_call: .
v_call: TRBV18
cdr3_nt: TGTGTCAGCTCACAATACCAAGAGACCCAGTACTTC
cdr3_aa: CVSSQYQETQYF

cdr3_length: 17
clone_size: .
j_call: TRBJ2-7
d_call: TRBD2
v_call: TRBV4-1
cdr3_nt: TGCGCCAGCAGCCAAGACCTGAGCGGGGGATCCTCCTACGAGCAGTACTTC
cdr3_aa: CASSQDLSGGSSYEQYF

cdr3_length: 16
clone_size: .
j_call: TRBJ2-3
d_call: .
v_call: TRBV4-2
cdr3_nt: TGTGCCAGCAGCCAAGGGGTTTCTAGCGCACCAGATACGCAGTATTTT
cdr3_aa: CASSQGVSSAPDTQYF

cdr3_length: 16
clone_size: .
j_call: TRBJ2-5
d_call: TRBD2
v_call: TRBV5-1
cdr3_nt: TGCGCCAGCAGCTTGAGAGGACTAGCGGGATCAGAGACCCAGTACTTC
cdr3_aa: CASSLRGLAGSETQYF

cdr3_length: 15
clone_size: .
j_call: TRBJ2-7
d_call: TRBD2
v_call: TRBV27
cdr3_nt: TGTGCCAGCAGTTTAATCCTAGCGGGCGAGTACGAGCAGTACTTC
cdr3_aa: CASSLILAGEYEQYF

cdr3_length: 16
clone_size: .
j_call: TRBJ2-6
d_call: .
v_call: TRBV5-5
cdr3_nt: TGTGCCAGCAGCTTGGCCAGTTTTTCTGGGGCCAACGTCCTGACTTTC
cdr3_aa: CASSLASFSGANVLTF

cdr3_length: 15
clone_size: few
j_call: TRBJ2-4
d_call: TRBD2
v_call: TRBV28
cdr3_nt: TGTGCCAGCAGTTTACTAGCGGGAGCCAAAAACATTCAGTACTTC
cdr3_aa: CASSLLAGAKNIQYF

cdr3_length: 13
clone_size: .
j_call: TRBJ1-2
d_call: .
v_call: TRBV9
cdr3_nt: TGTGCCAGCAGCGTATTCCCCGATTCTGGCTACACCTTC
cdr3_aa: CASSVFPDSGYTF

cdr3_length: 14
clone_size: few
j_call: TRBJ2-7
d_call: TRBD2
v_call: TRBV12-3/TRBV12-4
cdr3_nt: TGTGCCAGCAGTTTGGGTCTAGCGGCATGGGAGCAGTACTTC
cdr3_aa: CASSLGLAAWEQYF

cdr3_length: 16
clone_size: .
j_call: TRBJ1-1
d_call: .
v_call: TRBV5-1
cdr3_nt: TGCGCCAGCAGCTTCCAGGGGAACACACAGGGCCTGGGAGCTTTCTTT
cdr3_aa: CASSFQGNTQGLGAFF

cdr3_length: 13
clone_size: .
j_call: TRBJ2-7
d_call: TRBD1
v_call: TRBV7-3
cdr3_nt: TGTGCCAGCAGCCGGACAGGGGGAGACGAGCAGTACTTC
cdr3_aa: CASSRTGGDEQYF

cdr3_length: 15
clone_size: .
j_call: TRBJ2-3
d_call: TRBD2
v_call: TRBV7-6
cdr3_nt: TGTGCCAGCAGCCCTAGCGGGAGTAAGCTAGATACGCAGTATTTT
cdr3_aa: CASSPSGSKLDTQYF

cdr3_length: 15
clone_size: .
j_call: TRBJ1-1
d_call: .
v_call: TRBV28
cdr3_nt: TGTGCCAGCAGATTGGAGACAGGAAGGCACACTGAAGCTTTCTTT
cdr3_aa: CASRLETGRHTEAFF

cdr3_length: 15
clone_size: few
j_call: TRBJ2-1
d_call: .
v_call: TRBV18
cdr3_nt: TGTGCCAGCTCACCACGGTTGAGCTCCTACAATGAGCAGTTCTTC
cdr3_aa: CASSPRLSSYNEQFF

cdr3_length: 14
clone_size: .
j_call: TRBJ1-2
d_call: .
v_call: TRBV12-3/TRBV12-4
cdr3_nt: TGTGCCGGCAGTTTTCAGGGGATTAACTATGGCTACACCTTC
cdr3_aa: CAGSFQGINYGYTF

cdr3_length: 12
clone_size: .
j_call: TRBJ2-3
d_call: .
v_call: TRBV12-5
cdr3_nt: TGTGCTAGTGGTCTAAACACAGATACGCAGTATTTT
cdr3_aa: CASGLNTDTQYF

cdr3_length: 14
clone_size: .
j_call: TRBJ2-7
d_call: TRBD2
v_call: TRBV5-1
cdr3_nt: TGCGCCAGCAGTTCGACTAGCGGGAGATACGAGCAGTACTTC
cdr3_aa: CASSSTSGRYEQYF

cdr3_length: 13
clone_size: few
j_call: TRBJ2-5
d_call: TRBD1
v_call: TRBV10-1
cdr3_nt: TGCGCCACTGCGACAGGGGGGAAAGAGACCCAGTACTTC
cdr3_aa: CATATGGKETQYF

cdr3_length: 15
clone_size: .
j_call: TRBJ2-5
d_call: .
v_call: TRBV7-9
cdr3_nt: TGTGCCAGCAGCCCCCATGGACGCCTACAAGAGACCCAGTACTTC
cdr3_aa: CASSPHGRLQETQYF

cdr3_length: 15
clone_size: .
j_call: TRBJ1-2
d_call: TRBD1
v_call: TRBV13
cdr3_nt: TGTGCCAGCAGCCCTCCGGGACAGGGGGTAGATGGCCACACCTTC
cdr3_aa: CASSPPGQGVDGHTF

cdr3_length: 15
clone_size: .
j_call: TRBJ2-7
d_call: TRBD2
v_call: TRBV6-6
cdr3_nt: TGTGCCAGCAGAGAGCTAGCGGGGGACTCTTACGAGCAGTACTTC
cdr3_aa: CASRELAGDSYEQYF

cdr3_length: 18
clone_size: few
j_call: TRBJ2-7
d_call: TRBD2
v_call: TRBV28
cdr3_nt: TGTGCCAGCAGCGCGAACCCCCAGCGGGGGGTGCCGAGGTACGAGCAGTACTTC
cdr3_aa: CASSANPQRGVPRYEQYF

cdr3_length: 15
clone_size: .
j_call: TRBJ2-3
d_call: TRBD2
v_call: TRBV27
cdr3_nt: TGTGCCAGCAGTTTTTTACTAGCGGGGGCAGATACGCAGTATTTT
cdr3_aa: CASSFLLAGADTQYF

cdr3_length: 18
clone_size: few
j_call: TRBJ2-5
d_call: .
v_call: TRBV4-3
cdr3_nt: TGCGCCAGCAGCCAAGATCTTACGGGTGGTGGCGTCCAAGAGACCCAGTACTTC
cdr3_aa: CASSQDLTGGGVQETQYF

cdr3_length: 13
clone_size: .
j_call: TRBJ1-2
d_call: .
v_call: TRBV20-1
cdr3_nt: TGCAGTGCTAAGACGGAATCCAACTATGGCTACACCTTC
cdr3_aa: CSAKTESNYGYTF